The 24 T cell receptor beta chains listed next were all sequenced from one sample in a study of OX40 agonist ivuxolimab in advanced cancers. The table came from immunoSEQ multiplex PCR; TCRdb's copy has only in-frame clones and leaves some out. The sample includes over 15,000 clones, roughly 87% of them seen just once. The input for sequencing was CD4+ or CD8+ T cells sorted from blood, taken in a trial of the OX40 agonist ivuxolimab. The receptor source for this set is an adult with an advanced solid tumor such as melanoma, head and neck, liver or kidney cancer.

The gene calls are TRBV27 and TRBJ2-2; D is possibly TRBD2 (6 bases). This CDR3 comprises 14 residues. The germline V gene encodes CDR1 MNHEY and CDR2 SMNVEV (reference sequence). V lost 3 bases to trimming and J lost 7 bases, with 12 bases between them. Here the CDR3 DNA reads TGTGCCAGCAGTTTTGGGGACTCCATCGGGGAGCTGTTTTTT. Amino acids: CASSFGDSIGELFF.

The chain links TRBV27 to TRBJ2-7; 7 nucleotides align to TRBD1. The germline V gene has CDR1 MNHEY and CDR2 SMNVEV (reference sequence). This CDR3 contains 13 residues. The V segment lost 8 bases and the J segment 3 bases; nucleotides outside the gene matches: 7. The CDR3, as DNA: TGTGCCAGCGGCGACACAGGGGTCTACGAGCAGTACTTC. It codes for CASGDTGVYEQYF.

The chain employs TRBV4-3 and TRBJ2-1, with D possibly matching TRBD1 (7 bases). V was pared by 0 bases and J by 4 bases, with 13 bases between. CDR1 and CDR2 (germline): LGHNA, YSLEER. The CDR3 covers 16 residues. The CDR3 sequence is CASSQDAQGGYNEQFF. Written as DNA, the CDR3 is TGCGCCAGCAGCCAAGACGCGCAGGGGGGTTACAATGAGCAGTTCTTC.

This clone was recorded only once. The chain links TRBV28 to TRBJ2-1, with D perhaps TRBD2 (5 bases). Germline V CDR1 and CDR2: MDHEN, SYDVKM. Trimming removed 2 bases from V and 8 bases from J, with 10 bases in between. The CDR3 has 13 amino acids. The CDR3 sequence is CASSLASSYEQFF. In DNA, the CDR3 is TGTGCCAGCAGTTTAGCTAGCTCGTATGAGCAGTTCTTC.

This clone was counted once. The chain joins TRBV6-5 to TRBJ2-5; D is possibly TRBD2 (5 bases). The germline V gene has CDR1 MNHEY and CDR2 SVGAGI. This CDR3 is built from 14 residues. The V and J ends lost 6 bases and 2 bases respectively, with 13 bases between them. CDR3 coding DNA: TGTGCCAGCAGCTGGGGAAGAGGGCAAGAGACCCAGTACTTC. This encodes CASSWGRGQETQYF.

The rearrangement uses TRBV2 and TRBJ1-2, with D possibly matching TRBD1 (5 bases). CDR3 length equals 14 residues. Germline lookup yields CDR1 SNHLY and CDR2 FYNNEI. V dropped 8 bases and J dropped 1 base, with 14 bases sitting between them. CDR3 protein: CASRGRTRNYGYTF. CDR3 nucleotides: TGTGCCAGCCGGGGACGGACGCGTAACTATGGCTACACCTTC.

The V call is TRBV28, the J call TRBJ2-3, with 11 bases matching TRBD2. V shed 6 bases and J 5 bases; nucleotides not matched to a gene: 4. The germline gives CDR1 MDHEN, CDR2 SYDVKM. CDR3 length: 14 residues. The CDR3 coding sequence is TGTGCCAGCAGGGGACTAGCGGTGATAGATACGCAGTATTTT. Translation gives CASRGLAVIDTQYF.

This chain joins TRBV15 and TRBJ1-1; TRBD1 matches 7 bases. This CDR3 comprises 14 residues. The V segment lost 5 bases and the J segment 5 bases; nucleotides outside the gene matches: 8. In germline, CDR1 is LNHNV, CDR2 YYDKDF (reference sequence). As DNA, the CDR3 is TGTGCCACCAGCGGCGACAGGGAGTGGACTGAAGCTTTCTTT. Encoded protein: CATSGDREWTEAFF.

The chain is built from TRBV2 and TRBJ2-3, with 13 nucleotides matching TRBD2. The CDR3 has 16 amino acids. Germline lookup yields CDR1 SNHLY and CDR2 FYNNEI. With V trimmed by 5 bases and J by 4 bases, 6 bases remained unmatched. DNA for the CDR3: TGTGCCAGCAGTCCAGCGGGACTAGCGGGATCAGATACGCAGTATTTT. It translates to CASSPAGLAGSDTQYF. The full variable domain, its missing parts supplied by reference TRBV2 and TRBJ2-3, is EPEVTQTPSHQVTQMGQEVILRCVPISNHLYFYWYRQILGQKVEFLVSFYNNEISEKSEIFDDQFSVERPDGSNFTLKIRSTKLEDSAMYFCASSPAGLAGSDTQYFGPGTRLTVL.

The chain recombines TRBV6-5 with TRBJ2-1, with 8 bases fitting TRBD2. V shed 0 bases and J 8 bases; nucleotides not matched to a gene: 6. The CDR3 is 15 residues long. Looked up from germline, CDR1 is MNHEY and CDR2 is SVGAGI. CDR3 region: CASSYSLAGSDEQFF. The CDR3 DNA is TGTGCCAGCAGTTACTCTTTAGCGGGAAGTGATGAGCAGTTCTTC.

On this clone: Mismatch with germline at one junction end may stem from a read error. V and J are TRBV9 and TRBJ2-6; D remains ambiguous. The V gene's germline CDR1 is SGDLS and CDR2 YYNGEE. The CDR3 is 18 amino acids. CDR3 protein: CTSSDFSGPGPGANVLTF. The CDR3 bases are TGTACCAGCAGCGATTTCTCCGGGCCCGGCCCCGGGGCCAACGTCCTGACTTTC.

This chain links TRBV11-2 with TRBJ2-7; 8 nucleotides line up with TRBD1. Trimming cost V 3 bases and J 2 bases; bases outside gene matches: 3. The V gene's germline CDR1 is SGHAT and CDR2 FQNNGV. The CDR3 has 14 amino acids. The CDR3 reads CASSLGTGTYEQYF. CDR3 in DNA: TGTGCCAGCAGCTTGGGGACAGGAACCTACGAGCAGTACTTC. Together with reference TRBV11-2 and TRBJ2-7, the CDR3 gives the full variable domain: EAGVAQSPRYKIIEKRQSVAFWCNPISGHATLYWYQQILGQGPKLLIQFQNNGVVDDSQLPKDRFSAERLKGVDSTLKIQPAKLEDSAVYLCASSLGTGTYEQYFGPGTRLTVT.

The V gene is TRBV6-5, the J gene TRBJ1-2, with D possibly TRBD1 on 6 matching bases. Germline V gene lookup returns CDR1 MNHEY and CDR2 SVGAGI. The CDR3 runs to 14 residues. The germline V and J ends were trimmed by 0 bases and 6 bases, with 11 bases remaining between them. In nucleotides, the CDR3 is TGTGCCAGCAGTTACTCGATGACAGGTCATGGCTACACCTTC. Amino acids: CASSYSMTGHGYTF.

The chain's CDR3 is CASSPEVGLSYNEQFF. The CDR3 DNA sequence: TGTGCCAGCAGCCCGGAGGTTGGTCTCTCCTACAATGAGCAGTTCTTC. This chain connects TRBV5-6 to TRBJ2-1; tentative D call: TRBD2 (5 bases). V dropped 4 bases and J dropped 0 bases, with 14 bases sitting between them. The CDR3 is 16 amino acids. Germline-derived CDR1 and CDR2 are SGHDT and YYEEEE.

This chain links TRBV4-1 with TRBJ1-1; D is unclear. V was trimmed by 1 base and J by 0 bases, leaving 6 bases between them. This CDR3 comprises 14 residues. CDR1 and CDR2 (germline): MGHRA, YSYEKL. The CDR3 DNA sequence: TGCGCCAGCAGCCAAGTTGGCATGAACACTGAAGCTTTCTTT. It specifies CASSQVGMNTEAFF.

The genes are TRBV28 and TRBJ2-7, with D unresolved. V was shortened by 3 bases and J by 0 bases, with 6 bases between the two germline ends. This CDR3 comprises 13 residues. The germline gives CDR1 MDHEN, CDR2 SYDVKM. In DNA, the CDR3 is TGTGCCAGCAGTTTCGGCAGCTCCTACGAGCAGTACTTC. Amino acid sequence: CASSFGSSYEQYF.

The V gene is TRBV5-6, the J gene TRBJ2-3; 7 nucleotides align to TRBD2. Germline V lookup: CDR1 SGHDT, CDR2 YYEEEE. The CDR3 extends over 15 amino acids. Trimming removed 0 bases from V and 2 bases from J; junction bases left unmatched: 3. The CDR3 nucleotides read TGTGCCAGCAGCTTGGGCGGGAGAATCACAGATACGCAGTATTTT. Translated, it gives CASSLGGRITDTQYF. Full variable domain (remainder filled in from reference TRBV5-6 and TRBJ2-3): DAGVTQSPTHLIKTRGQQVTLRCSPKSGHDTVSWYQQALGQGPQFIFQYYEEEERQRGNFPDRFSGHQFPNYSSELNVNALLLGDSALYLCASSLGGRITDTQYFGPGTRLTVL.

The chain uses TRBV19 and TRBJ1-1, with 10 nucleotides matching TRBD1. V trimming: 10 bases; J trimming: 5 bases; junction bases outside the gene matches: 10. Germline V gene sequence: CDR1 LNHDA, CDR2 SQIVND (reference sequence). This CDR3 is built from 14 residues. CDR3 nucleotide sequence: TGTGCCACTGAAACCGGGACAGGGGTGACTGAAGCTTTCTTT. It codes for CATETGTGVTEAFF.

This sequence joins TRBV28 and TRBJ2-1; D is ambiguous. The length of the CDR3 is 14 residues. Between the trimmed V and J ends, which lost 4 bases and 7 bases, there was a span of 14 bases. Germline V gene data show CDR1 as MDHEN and CDR2 as SYDVKM. The CDR3 nucleotides are TGTGCCAGCAGTTCCCGAAACAGTGCTAATGAGCAGTTCTTC. It codes for CASSSRNSANEQFF.

V and J are TRBV7-9 and TRBJ2-7; D is uncertain. With 2 bases removed from V and 3 bases from J, the gap between germline ends came to 5 bases. The CDR3 loop spans 12 amino acids. Germline V gene lookup returns CDR1 SEHNR and CDR2 FQNEAQ (reference sequence). CDR3 sequence (DNA): TGTGCCAGCAGCTTACCGGACTACGAGCAGTACTTC. This encodes CASSLPDYEQYF.

The rearrangement links TRBV29-1 to TRBJ1-1; the D gene is possibly TRBD1 (6 bases). Trimming removed 7 bases at V and 5 bases at J, with 17 bases between. CDR3 length: 13 amino acids. Germline V lookup: CDR1 SQVTM, CDR2 ANQGSEA. CDR3 nucleotide sequence: TGCAGCGCGGGCCCCGGGGGCGGAACTGAAGCTTTCTTT. Amino acid sequence: CSAGPGGGTEAFF.

The gene calls are TRBV28 and TRBJ1-4, with a weak D call TRBD1 (5 bases). Germline V CDR1 and CDR2: MDHEN, SYDVKM. V lost 6 bases and J lost 0, with 14 bases in between. CDR3 length equals 16 residues. The DNA of the CDR3 is TGTGCCAGCAGCAGGGACTCCTATGCAACTAATGAAAAACTGTTTTTT. Residues: CASSRDSYATNEKLFF.

The chain uses TRBV10-1 and TRBJ2-5, with TRBD2 matching over 7 bases. The CDR3 is made up of 14 amino acids. The J segment lost 5 bases and the V segment lost 0 bases, leaving 3 bases of the junction unmatched. Germline V gene sequence: CDR1 WNHNN, CDR2 SYGVQD (reference sequence). CDR3 amino acids: CASSESEGGETQYF. CDR3 DNA: TGCGCCAGCAGTGAGTCGGAGGGAGGGGAGACCCAGTACTTC.

The chain has TRBV7-9 and TRBJ1-4; tentative D call: TRBD1 (5 bases). V was clipped by 9 bases and J by 4 bases, with 15 bases between them. This CDR3 contains 14 residues. Per germline, CDR1 SEHNR and CDR2 FQNEAQ (reference sequence). CDR3 region: CASIDGTGNEKLFF. The CDR3 DNA reads TGTGCCAGTATCGACGGGACGGGTAATGAAAAACTGTTTTTT.